These 22 T cell receptor beta chains came from one sample sequenced in a study of cytomegalovirus exposure and HLA in healthy donors. Primers: 60 Vbeta forward and 13 Jbeta reverse. Only in-frame clones appear in the TCRdb table, and some are missing; sequencing was by immunoSEQ multiplex PCR. The table records about 160,000 clones, 80% to 85% of them present only once. Sequenced material: PBMCs. Source of these receptors: a man younger than 35 in good health and CMV-seronegative.

This sequence joins TRBV6-6 and TRBJ1-5; 10 bases align to TRBD1. Germline CDR1 reads MNHNY; CDR2 reads SVGAGI (reference sequence). The CDR3 loop spans 15 amino acids. With V trimmed by 2 bases and J by 4 bases, 2 bases remained unmatched. CDR3 amino acids: CASSYGGQGNQPQHF. CDR3 nucleotides: TGTGCCAGCAGTTACGGGGGACAGGGGAATCAGCCCCAGCATTTT.

V and J are TRBV19 and TRBJ2-1, with D possibly TRBD2 on 5 matching bases. V was clipped by 7 bases and J by 0 bases, with 10 bases between them. CDR1 and CDR2 from the germline V gene are LNHDA and SQIVND (reference sequence). This CDR3 contains 14 residues. CDR3 nucleotides: TGTGCCAGTAACGAGGGCACCTCCTACAATGAGCAGTTCTTC. Encoded protein: CASNEGTSYNEQFF. Based on the CDR3 plus reference TRBV19 and TRBJ2-1, the full variable domain is DGGITQSPKYLFRKEGQNVTLSCEQNLNHDAMYWYRQDPGQGLRLIYYSQIVNDFQKGDIAEGYSVSREKKESFPLTVTSAQKNPTAFYLCASNEGTSYNEQFFGPGTRLTVL.

V is TRBV27 and J is TRBJ1-2; 7 bases match TRBD1. The junction had 4 bases not matched to a gene; V was cut back by 3 bases and J by 3 bases. The CDR3 is 14 amino acids. CDR1 is MNHEY, CDR2 SMNVEV, per germline (reference sequence). This chain's CDR3 is CASSLSRGDYGYTF. CDR3 bases: TGTGCCAGCAGTTTGTCCAGGGGGGACTATGGCTACACCTTC.

This clone occurred once. V usage is TRBV5-1 and J usage is TRBJ2-5, with 13 bases aligning to TRBD2. The V gene end was trimmed by 3 bases and the J gene end by 4 bases; junction bases not matched to a gene: 6. Germline assignment: CDR1 SGHRS and CDR2 YFSETQ. This CDR3 region has 16 residues. CDR3: CASSWGTSGEGETQYF. CDR3 coding DNA: TGCGCCAGCAGCTGGGGGACTAGCGGGGAGGGAGAGACCCAGTACTTC.

This chain uses TRBV6-1 with TRBJ1-3; D might be TRBD1 (6 bases). Germline CDR1 is MNHNS and CDR2 is SASEGT. The CDR3 length is 13 residues. Trimming left V 6 bases short and J 8 bases short, with 14 bases between. The CDR3 region has the DNA TGTGCCAGCAGGAGGGCAGGGGAAGACACCATATATTTT. This translates into CASRRAGEDTIYF.

The V call is TRBV7-3, the J call TRBJ2-7, with D perhaps matching TRBD2 (7 bases). This CDR3 is built from 14 residues. Germline loops: CDR1 SGHTA, CDR2 FQGTGA. V lost 5 bases to trimming and J lost 5 bases, with 16 bases between them. The CDR3 protein is CASSRTGGGDEQYF. Written as DNA, the CDR3 is TGTGCCAGCAGCCGGACTGGCGGGGGCGACGAGCAGTACTTC.

The chain carries TRBV7-3 and TRBJ1-6; TRBD1 aligns across 8 bases. The germline V gene has CDR1 SGHTA and CDR2 FQGTGA. J was trimmed by 9 bases and V by 4 bases; bases with no gene match: 5. CDR3 length: 14 residues. Here the CDR3 DNA reads TGTGCCAGCAGCTCCGGACAGGGTGCTTCACCCCTCCACTTT. Its protein is CASSSGQGASPLHF.

The gene calls are TRBV28 and TRBJ2-1; weak D call: TRBD1 (6 bases). The CDR3 has 13 amino acids. The germline V and J ends were trimmed by 8 bases and 9 bases, with 17 bases remaining between them. The germline CDR1 and CDR2 sequences are MDHEN and SYDVKM. The CDR3 sequence is CASGGQPATEQFF. The CDR3 DNA is TGTGCCAGCGGAGGACAGCCAGCTACTGAGCAGTTCTTC.

The chain recombines TRBV5-1 with TRBJ2-3, with 9 positions matching TRBD1. CDR3 length: 17 amino acids. V lost 2 bases and J lost 1; bases outside the gene matches: 8. Germline CDR1 is SGHRS and CDR2 is YFSETQ. CDR3 sequence (DNA): TGCGCCAGCAGCTTTCACAGGGGGCCGGTGCGCACAGATACGCAGTATTTT. Translating it yields CASSFHRGPVRTDTQYF.

The genes are TRBV7-8 and TRBJ1-3, with a weak D call TRBD1 (5 bases). V was trimmed by 5 bases and J by 7 bases, leaving 9 bases between them. CDR3 length: 12 amino acids. Germline CDR1 SGHVS, CDR2 FQNEAQ. For the CDR3, the DNA is TGTGCCAGCAGCCAAGGGGTGAACACCATATATTTT. This translates into CASSQGVNTIYF.

The chain has TRBV30 and TRBJ1-2, with 8 positions matching TRBD1. Trimming at V came to 2 bases and at J to 7 bases, leaving 3 bases not matched to a gene. Germline assignment: CDR1 GTSNPN and CDR2 SVGIG (reference sequence). This CDR3 comprises 12 residues. CDR3 in DNA: TGTGCCTGGAGTTCCGACAGGGGTGGCTACACCTTC. This sequence encodes CAWSSDRGGYTF.

This chain connects TRBV27 to TRBJ2-1; 7 bases agree with TRBD1. Germline assignment: CDR1 MNHEY and CDR2 SMNVEV (reference sequence). V was clipped by 7 bases and J by 7 bases; unmatched bases: 16. This CDR3 spans 16 amino acids. CDR3 amino acids: CASTASLDRVWNEQFF. The DNA for the CDR3 is TGTGCCAGCACCGCTAGCCTCGACAGGGTGTGGAATGAGCAGTTCTTC.

The chain has TRBV19 and TRBJ2-7, with a tentative D call TRBD1 (5 bases). The CDR3 is 14 residues long. In germline, CDR1 is LNHDA, CDR2 SQIVND (reference sequence). V was pared by 5 bases and J by 0 bases, with 11 bases between. The CDR3 loop is CASSARQSSYEQYF. The CDR3, as DNA: TGTGCCAGTAGTGCCCGACAGAGCTCCTACGAGCAGTACTTC. Full variable domain (missing parts from reference TRBV19 and TRBJ2-7): DGGITQSPKYLFRKEGQNVTLSCEQNLNHDAMYWYRQDPGQGLRLIYYSQIVNDFQKGDIAEGYSVSREKKESFPLTVTSAQKNPTAFYLCASSARQSSYEQYFGPGTRLTVT.

V is TRBV7-2 and J is TRBJ2-7; no definite D call. CDR3 length: 12 amino acids. With 6 bases removed from V and 2 bases from J, the gap between germline ends came to 8 bases. Germline V gene sequence: CDR1 SGHTA, CDR2 FQGNSA. The CDR3 DNA is TGTGCCAGCAGGGAGCTTCCCTACGAGCAGTACTTC. Its protein product is CASRELPYEQYF.

The genes are TRBV5-1 and TRBJ2-7; 8 nucleotides match TRBD1. The CDR3 contains 13 residues. Per germline, CDR1 SGHRS and CDR2 YFSETQ. V lost 4 bases to trimming and J lost 7 bases; unmatched junction nucleotides: 7. The CDR3 spells CASSPPTGEEQYF. The CDR3 nucleotides are TGCGCCAGCAGCCCGCCGACAGGGGAAGAGCAGTACTTC.

The chain is built from TRBV4-3 and TRBJ2-3; perhaps TRBD2 as D (5 bases). V was shortened by 5 bases and J by 2 bases, with 11 bases between the two germline ends. This CDR3 contains 14 residues. Germline V gene lookup returns CDR1 LGHNA and CDR2 YSLEER. The CDR3 protein is CASSVTGYTDTQYF. The CDR3 bases are TGCGCCAGCAGCGTTACGGGGTACACAGATACGCAGTATTTT.

This chain uses TRBV18 with TRBJ2-3, with 12 positions matching TRBD2. The V and J ends lost 3 bases and 1 base, in that order; junction bases with no gene match: 2. This CDR3 has 16 amino acids. CDR1 KGHSH and CDR2 LQKENI come from the germline V gene. The CDR3 nucleotides read TGTGCCAGCTCACCTTCTAGCGGGAGGGGCACAGATACGCAGTATTTT. This gives the protein CASSPSSGRGTDTQYF. Full variable domain (rest looked up from reference TRBV18 and TRBJ2-3): NAGVMQNPRHLVRRRGQEARLRCSPMKGHSHVYWYRQLPEEGLKFMVYLQKENIIDESGMPKERFSAEFPKEGPSILRIQQVVRGDSAAYFCASSPSSGRGTDTQYFGPGTRLTVL.

The J gene is TRBJ2-7, the V gene TRBV10-3; possible D gene TRBD1, 6 bases. V lost 10 bases and J lost 3, with 13 bases in between. Germline CDR1 reads ENHRY; CDR2 reads SYGVKD. The CDR3 extends over 12 amino acids. CDR3 in DNA: TGTGCCAGTGGGGACAACTACTACGAGCAGTACTTC. Its protein is CASGDNYYEQYF.

The chain is built from TRBV19 and TRBJ2-4; perhaps TRBD2 as D (5 bases). The CDR3 runs 15 residues. The V gene's germline CDR1 is LNHDA and CDR2 SQIVND (reference sequence). V gave up 1 base and J gave up 4 bases, with 11 bases separating them. CDR3 bases: TGTGCCAGTAGTATAGGTCACGGGGATAAAAACATTCAGTACTTC. This codes for CASSIGHGDKNIQYF.

The gene calls are TRBV29-1 and TRBJ1-4; D may be TRBD1 (6 bases). V lost 7 bases and J 8 bases, leaving 8 bases between the germline ends. The CDR3 has 10 residues. The germline CDR1 and CDR2 sequences are SQVTM and ANQGSEA. CDR3 amino acids: CSAGQEKLFF. CDR3 in DNA: TGCAGCGCTGGACAGGAAAAACTGTTTTTT.

The chain carries TRBV29-1 and TRBJ2-3; perhaps TRBD1 as D (5 bases). The CDR3 length is 12 residues. V lost 1 base, J lost 5 bases, and 7 bases lay in between. Germline values: CDR1 SQVTM, CDR2 ANQGSEA. The CDR3 region has the DNA TGCAGCGTTGAAGTAAGGGGAGATACGCAGTATTTT. Its protein is CSVEVRGDTQYF.

This chain connects TRBV9 to TRBJ2-1; 12 nucleotides align to TRBD2. The CDR3 is 16 residues long. V was clipped by 3 bases and J by 9 bases; unmatched bases: 10. Germline-derived CDR1 and CDR2 are SGDLS and YYNGEE. CDR3 in amino acids: CASSANLAGGRGEQFF. The CDR3 DNA reads as TGTGCCAGCAGCGCCAACCTAGCGGGAGGGCGCGGTGAGCAGTTCTTC.